The T cell receptor (beta chain) under discussion was sequenced for a study of cytomegalovirus exposure and HLA in healthy donors. To note about this clone: The target antigen is unknown.

It was with 60 Vbeta and 13 Jbeta primers that the PCR ran. In the authors' workflow: As a later analysis found, there were 80 million or so unique TCR beta chains, of which around 9.9 million were shared. The method was immunoSEQ multiplex PCR; TCRdb's version includes in-frame clones alone and lacks a portion of them. For V, J and clone size, that table is used; D and trimming come from the DNA. Of about 230,000 clones in the sample, 70% to 80% were seen once. Study-wide results and limits: CMV antigen specificity of three CMV-associated chains was confirmed in vitro. Among TCR sequences, most were rare, though some public TCRs appeared in many donors. Reports credit the classifier with highly specific, highly sensitive diagnosis of cytomegalovirus status.

Sequenced input: PBMCs. The TCR sequence derives from a woman in her sixties or seventies in good health and CMV-seropositive.

The CDR3 region is CASSYSSSQASTDTQYF. CDR3 sequence (DNA): TGTGCCAGCAGCTATTCCAGCAGCCAGGCTAGCACAGATACGCAGTATTTT. V usage is TRBV11-3 and J usage is TRBJ2-3; D is undetermined. This CDR3 spans 17 amino acids. Looked up from germline, CDR1 is SGHNT and CDR2 is YENEEA. Trimming took 4 bases from V and 0 from J, leaving 17 bases between them.